The 24 T cell receptor beta chains given below trace back to one sample, sequenced in a study of molecular identifiers for immune sequencing clone quantification. TCRdb used MiXCR to reprocess the PCR reads, holding one entry per CDR3 protein. Of 400,000 to 600,000 distinct CDR3 sequences in the sample, under 30% are singletons; the top ten hold around 0.76%. The sample was naive CD8+ T cells from blood, with Jurkat cell RNA spiked in. Specified subset: FACS-sorted CD8+CD4-CCR7+CD45RA+ naive T cells. The receptors were sampled from a human donor in good health. Some libraries in this study had Jurkat cell RNA spiked in.

In this sample, this clonotype turned up a few times. V usage is TRBV30 and J usage is TRBJ2-1; tentative D call: TRBD2 (6 bases). This CDR3 contains 16 residues. Trimming shortened V by 4 bases and J by 0 bases, and 16 bases separated the two germline ends. The V gene's germline CDR1 is GTSNPN and CDR2 SVGIG (reference sequence). CDR3 nucleotides: TGTGCCTGGAAGCCTTACGGGGGAAGCTCCTACAATGAGCAGTTCTTC. The encoded protein is CAWKPYGGSSYNEQFF. Looking up the rest from reference TRBV30 and TRBJ2-1 gives the full variable domain: SQTIHQWPATLVQPVGSPLSLECTVEGTSNPNLYWYRQAAGRGLQLLFYSVGIGQISSEVPQNLSASRPQDRQFILSSKKLLLSDSGFYLCAWKPYGGSSYNEQFFGPGTRLTVL.

Concerning this clonotype itself: A much larger clone lies a single base off, so this may be a read error. The chain uses TRBV30 and TRBJ2-3, with 7 bases lining up with TRBD2. Germline V gene lookup returns CDR1 GTSNPN and CDR2 SVGIG (reference sequence). V shed 3 bases, J shed 8 bases, and the junction held 11 bases outside the gene matches. This CDR3 is built from 14 residues. In nucleotides, the CDR3 is TGTGCCTGGAGCCCTGACCGGGGGGAAGGTACGCAGTATTTT. Its protein is CAWSPDRGEGTQYF. Based on the CDR3 plus reference TRBV30 and TRBJ2-3, the full variable domain is SQTIHQWPATLVQPVGSPLSLECTVEGTSNPNLYWYRQAAGRGLQLLFYSVGIGQISSEVPQNLSASRPQDRQFILSSKKLLLSDSGFYLCAWSPDRGEGTQYFGPGTRLTVL.

The chain is built from TRBV4-1 and TRBJ2-4, with 8 bases fitting TRBD2. The CDR3 contains 17 residues. Germline V gives CDR1 MGHRA, CDR2 YSYEKL. V dropped 4 bases and J dropped 0; count of bases not matched to a gene: 8. CDR3 nucleotides: TGCGCCAGCAGCCCCTCCCGCACTAGCGGAGCCAAAAACATTCAGTACTTC. Translated: CASSPSRTSGAKNIQYF.

This clonotype was recorded many times. CDR3: CASSAEKNSYEQYF. In DNA form, the CDR3 reads TGTGCCAGTAGCGCGGAGAAAAACTCCTACGAGCAGTACTTC. The chain is built from TRBV19 and TRBJ2-7; unclear D gene. Deletions cut 6 bases from V and 0 bases from J, with 12 bases between. Germline assignment: CDR1 LNHDA and CDR2 SQIVND (reference sequence). This CDR3 region has 14 residues.

Regarding this clonotype: A much more abundant neighbour one base away suggests this may be a read error. The chain combines TRBV19 with TRBJ1-5; 7 bases are shared with TRBD1. CDR3 length: 14 residues. CDR1 and CDR2 (germline): LNHDA, SQIVND (reference sequence). In nucleotides, the CDR3 is TGTGCCAATAGTGGGGACAGTAGCAATCAGCCCCAGCATTTT. Amino acids: CANSGDSSNQPQHF.

This clonotype has a handful of counts. The CDR3 loop is CSASRYRGLSYEQYF. The CDR3 coding sequence is TGCAGTGCTAGTCGTTACAGGGGGTTATCCTACGAGCAGTACTTC. The chain employs TRBV20-1 and TRBJ2-7; 8 nucleotides match TRBD1. Trimming removed 3 bases from V and 1 base from J; junction bases left unmatched: 8. The germline V gene encodes CDR1 DFQATT and CDR2 SNEGSKA (reference sequence). This CDR3 has 15 amino acids.

The J gene is TRBJ1-1, the V gene TRBV19; possible D gene TRBD1, 6 bases. Germline lookup yields CDR1 LNHDA and CDR2 SQIVND (reference sequence). V lost 7 bases and J lost 3, with 15 bases in between. The CDR3 sequence is 14 residues long. The CDR3 DNA reads TGTGCCAGTACCCCATTACAGGGCCACACTGAAGCTTTCTTT. It yields the protein CASTPLQGHTEAFF.

Of note for this clonotype: This clone may be a read error of a much larger clone one base away. V usage is TRBV5-4 and J usage is TRBJ1-1; D perhaps matches TRBD1 (6 bases). Germline V gene lookup returns CDR1 SGHNT and CDR2 YYREEE (reference sequence). V lost 10 bases to trimming and J lost 2 bases, with 9 bases between them. This CDR3 comprises 11 residues. The CDR3 is CAYRVNTEAFF. CDR3 nucleotide sequence: TGTGCCTACAGGGTCAACACTGAAGCTTTCTTT.

This clonotype was counted at least ten times. The CDR3 spells CSAGPGLLNTEAFF. The CDR3 nucleotides are TGCAGTGCTGGGCCAGGGCTGTTGAACACTGAAGCTTTCTTT. J is TRBJ1-1 and V is TRBV20-1, with D perhaps TRBD1 (5 bases). The CDR3 length is 14 residues. The germline V gene encodes CDR1 DFQATT and CDR2 SNEGSKA (reference sequence). The germline V and J ends were trimmed by 5 bases and 0 bases, with 13 bases remaining between them.

This clonotype was detected only a few times. The chain employs TRBV6-1 and TRBJ2-1; D possibly uses TRBD1 or TRBD2 (5 bases each). The ends were cut back, 7 bases at V and 4 bases at J, with 14 bases in the middle. The CDR3 spans 14 residues. CDR1 MNHNS and CDR2 SASEGT come from the germline V gene. CDR3 sequence: CASNEGTLYNEQFF. DNA for the CDR3: TGTGCCAGCAATGAGGGGACCTTATACAATGAGCAGTTCTTC.

This clonotype occurred many times. J is TRBJ1-1 and V is TRBV7-2; the D gene is possibly TRBD1 (6 bases). In germline, CDR1 is SGHTA, CDR2 FQGNSA. This CDR3 comprises 14 residues. V shed 2 bases and J shed 5 bases, with 12 bases lying between them. The CDR3 region is CASSLTGLRTEAFF. The CDR3 DNA reads TGTGCCAGCAGCTTAACAGGGTTAAGGACTGAAGCTTTCTTT.

In this sample, this clonotype turned up many times. The CDR3 DNA reads TGTGCCAGCAGTAGTCAGGGGGCGCGGGAGCAGTACTTC. This encodes CASSSQGAREQYF. This rearrangement joins TRBV6-2 or TRBV6-3 to TRBJ2-7; 8 positions agree with TRBD1. The CDR3 length is 13 residues. The V segment lost 5 bases and the J segment 7 bases; nucleotides outside the gene matches: 7. Germline V gives CDR1 MNHEY, CDR2 SVGEGT.

This clonotype was counted at least ten times. The CDR3 bases are TGCAGCCCCGGACTAGGACAATACGAGCAGTACTTC. It yields the protein CSPGLGQYEQYF. The genes are TRBV29-1 and TRBJ2-7; 7 nucleotides match TRBD2. This CDR3 contains 12 residues. Germline trimming cut 8 bases from V and 4 bases from J; bases unmatched to any gene: 8. The V gene's germline CDR1 is SQVTM and CDR2 ANQGSEA.

The chain carries TRBV3-1 and TRBJ2-7; 7 nucleotides line up with TRBD2. Unmatched junction bases numbered 7, after V lost 0 bases and J lost 5 bases. The CDR3 contains 15 residues. Germline values: CDR1 LGHDT, CDR2 YNNKEL (reference sequence). Here the CDR3 DNA reads TGTGCCAGCAGCCAAGAGGCTAGCGGAAGGGACGAGCAGTACTTC. Translated: CASSQEASGRDEQYF.

The chain links TRBV13 to TRBJ2-2; D is uncertain. The CDR3 length is 15 residues. Looked up from germline, CDR1 is PRHDT and CDR2 is FYEKMQ (reference sequence). Trimming took off 5 bases at V and 3 bases at J, with 13 bases between the two ends. The CDR3 sequence is CASSHSTPDTGELFF. CDR3 DNA: TGTGCCAGCAGCCACTCTACGCCCGACACCGGGGAGCTGTTTTTT.

A few counts support this clonotype. The chain has TRBV20-1 and TRBJ2-7, with 9 nucleotides matching TRBD2. Germline V gene sequence: CDR1 DFQATT, CDR2 SNEGSKA (reference sequence). This CDR3 has 15 amino acids. The J segment lost 3 bases and the V segment lost 2 bases, leaving 8 bases of the junction unmatched. This CDR3 is CSARTIAGEGYEQYF. For the CDR3, the DNA is TGCAGTGCTAGAACCATAGCGGGAGAGGGCTACGAGCAGTACTTC.

This clonotype was found many times. The chain links TRBV7-9 to TRBJ1-1; 7 bases line up with TRBD1. The V gene end was trimmed by 6 bases and the J gene end by 6 bases; junction bases not matched to a gene: 7. The CDR3 is 13 amino acids. Germline CDR1 and CDR2: SEHNR and FQNEAQ (reference sequence). The CDR3 reads CASSYPTGAEAFF. CDR3 coding DNA: TGTGCCAGCAGTTACCCAACAGGGGCTGAAGCTTTCTTT.

The CDR3 protein is CASRGTGGDSGNTIYF. The CDR3 DNA follows: TGTGCCAGCAGGGGGACAGGGGGAGACTCTGGAAACACCATATATTTT. The chain combines TRBV7-9 with TRBJ1-3; 11 positions match TRBD1. V gave up 6 bases and J gave up 0 bases; unmatched junction bases: 4. The length of the CDR3 is 16 residues. Looked up from germline, CDR1 is SEHNR and CDR2 is FQNEAQ (reference sequence).

This clonotype was observed a handful of times. The V call is TRBV28, the J call TRBJ2-1, with 10 bases matching TRBD2. Germline trimming cut 10 bases from V and 6 bases from J; bases unmatched to any gene: 12. Germline CDR1 and CDR2: MDHEN and SYDVKM. The CDR3 is 15 amino acids. CDR3 region: CATASRTSGVNEQFF. The CDR3 region has the DNA TGTGCCACCGCGTCGCGAACTAGCGGGGTCAATGAGCAGTTCTTC.

Details on this clonotype: A much more abundant neighbour one base away suggests this may be a read error. The gene calls are TRBV7-2 and TRBJ2-3; D is ambiguous. Germline CDR1 reads SGHTA; CDR2 reads FQGNSA. The CDR3 length is 14 residues. As DNA, the CDR3 is TGTGCCCGCAGCCTCGGAGTTGCGGCAGATACGCAGTATTTT. Translating gives CARSLGVAADTQYF.

The V and J genes are TRBV7-9 and TRBJ2-7; 10 bases map to TRBD1. The junction had 13 bases not matched to a gene; V was cut back by 5 bases and J by 3 bases. This CDR3 contains 17 residues. Germline V lookup: CDR1 SEHNR, CDR2 FQNEAQ (reference sequence). The CDR3 loop reads CASSPGDRGSTFYEQYF. In nucleotides, the CDR3 is TGTGCCAGCAGCCCGGGGGACAGGGGCTCCACTTTCTACGAGCAGTACTTC.

The table lists this clonotype with many counts. The chain carries TRBV29-1 and TRBJ2-3, with TRBD2 matching 7 bases. V gave up 1 base and J gave up 2 bases; unmatched junction bases: 6. The CDR3 loop spans 15 amino acids. Germline V gene sequence: CDR1 SQVTM, CDR2 ANQGSEA. The CDR3 coding sequence is TGCAGCGTTGAAGCCTGGGACTACCTCACAGATACGCAGTATTTT. Its protein is CSVEAWDYLTDTQYF.

V usage is TRBV5-6 and J usage is TRBJ1-3; tentatively, D is TRBD1 (6 bases). Germline V CDR1 and CDR2: SGHDT, YYEEEE. This CDR3 region has 17 residues. Between the trimmed V and J ends, which lost 4 bases and 1 base, there was a span of 18 bases. CDR3 nucleotides: TGTGCCAGCAGCCCAGGGGCCCCATGGTTTTCTGGAAACACCATATATTTT. The encoded protein is CASSPGAPWFSGNTIYF. Full variable domain (rest looked up from reference TRBV5-6 and TRBJ1-3): DAGVTQSPTHLIKTRGQQVTLRCSPKSGHDTVSWYQQALGQGPQFIFQYYEEEERQRGNFPDRFSGHQFPNYSSELNVNALLLGDSALYLCASSPGAPWFSGNTIYFGEGSWLTVV.

This clonotype was counted many times. The chain joins TRBV7-6 to TRBJ2-7; unclear D gene. V lost 4 bases and J 4 bases, leaving 14 bases between the germline ends. Germline V gene data show CDR1 as SGHVS and CDR2 as FNYEAQ. The CDR3 runs 14 residues. CDR3 residues: CASSSGSGGYEQYF. In DNA form, the CDR3 reads TGTGCCAGCAGCTCCGGTTCCGGTGGGTACGAGCAGTACTTC.